This paragraph covers one T cell receptor beta chain sequence. The target antigen is unknown. The sample comes from a study of prognosis after radiotherapy for stage I lung cancer. The wider study: Newly diagnosed primary stage I lung tumors were present in 13 to 15 patients, and oligometastatic NSCLC after surgical resection of the primary tumor was present in a handful of patients. No patients got concurrent therapy with stereotactic body radiotherapy. Study findings and constraints: It was not determined whether the expanded TCR clones were tumor-specific.

Two-round multiplex PCR on genomic DNA was the method by which TCR beta CDR3 was amplified. The use of primers specific to each TRBV and TRBJ gene characterized first-round PCR. TCRdb ran MiXCR on the multiplex PCR reads and lists one entry per CDR3 protein. This sample has about 22,000 distinct CDR3 sequences, with about 37% found just once. Germline loops: CDR1 SGHNT, CDR2 YENEEA. Trimming removed 2 bases at V and 6 bases at J, with 13 bases between. The length of the CDR3 is 14 residues. This chain joins TRBV11-3 and TRBJ2-5, with a possible D match to TRBD1 (5 bases). This sequence originates from a donor aged 50 or older with non-small cell lung cancer. The starting material was PBMCs, obtained before or after stereotactic body radiation therapy (not recorded which). CDR3 amino acids: CASSLIGRTKTQYF. The CDR3 region has the DNA TGTGCCAGCAGCTTAATTGGACGGACAAAGACCCAGTACTTC.